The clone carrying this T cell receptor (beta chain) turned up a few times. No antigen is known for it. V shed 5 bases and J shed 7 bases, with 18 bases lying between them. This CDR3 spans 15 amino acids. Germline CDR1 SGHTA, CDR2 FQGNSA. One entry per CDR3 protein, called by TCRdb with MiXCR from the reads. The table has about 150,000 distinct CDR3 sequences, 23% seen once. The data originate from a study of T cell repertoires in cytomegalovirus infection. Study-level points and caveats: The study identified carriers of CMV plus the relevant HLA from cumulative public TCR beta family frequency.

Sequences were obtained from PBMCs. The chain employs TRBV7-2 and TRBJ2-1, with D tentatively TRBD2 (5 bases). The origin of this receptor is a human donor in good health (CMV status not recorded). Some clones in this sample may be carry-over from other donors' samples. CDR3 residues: CASSPQPHGNNEQFF. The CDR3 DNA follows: TGTGCCAGCAGCCCGCAACCCCACGGGAATAATGAGCAGTTCTTC.